This T cell receptor (beta chain) was documented in a study of long-term antiretroviral therapy in people with HIV. Version v3.0 of the immunoSEQ assay was performed at survey level. Sequenced by immunoSEQ multiplex PCR; TCRdb stores in-frame clones only, minus some. Found here are over 15,000 clones, 75% to 95% of them singletons; the top ten hold 9.5% to 10%. This clone was seen a single time. What it recognizes is unknown. Findings and limits, study-wide: After ART, diversity increased yet remained lower than transplant donor controls.

Unmatched junction bases numbered 10, after V lost 5 bases and J lost 0 bases. CDR1 and CDR2 (germline): GTSNPN, SVGIG (reference sequence). The CDR3 is 15 amino acids. This TCR came from a man aged 50 to 60 with HIV. The V gene is TRBV30, the J gene TRBJ2-7; TRBD1 agrees at 7 bases. The material sequenced was unsorted PBMCs, taken 3 years after starting antiretroviral therapy. This CDR3 is CAWALPGTVSYEQYF. In DNA form, the CDR3 reads TGTGCCTGGGCATTACCCGGGACAGTCTCCTACGAGCAGTACTTC.